The rows below give T cell receptor beta chains drawn from one sample of a study of follicular helper T cells after annual influenza vaccination. Some clones are missing from TCRdb's copy, which holds only in-frame ones; the method was immunoSEQ multiplex PCR. The sample lists thousands of clones, around four fifths occurring once. This material consisted of CXCR5+ CD38- circulating T follicular helper cells from blood, taken on the day of influenza vaccination. The receptors here all came from an adult who received the influenza vaccine. Both conserved end residues are part of each CDR3. A D gene is named only where the DNA matches it firmly. A clone size is listed for some rows: how often the clone was seen (once, few, many), or a class if it is expanded.

d_call: NA; j_call: TRBJ2-1; v_call: TRBV19; clone_size: NA; cdr3_nt: TGTGCCAGTAGTAAATTTGGGGGTGAGCAGTTCTTC; cdr3_aa: CASSKFGGEQFF
d_call: NA; j_call: TRBJ2-7; v_call: TRBV6-1; clone_size: NA; cdr3_nt: TGTGCCAGCAGTTACGAATACGAGCAGTACTTC; cdr3_aa: CASSYEYEQYF
d_call: TRBD2; j_call: TRBJ2-2; v_call: TRBV27; clone_size: once; cdr3_nt: TGTGCCAGCACCCAGTTCCCCGGGACTAGCGGGACGACCGGGGAGCTGTTTTTT; cdr3_aa: CASTQFPGTSGTTGELFF
d_call: NA; j_call: TRBJ2-3; v_call: TRBV6-6; clone_size: NA; cdr3_nt: TGTGCCAGCAGATCGACAGCGAGGGGCGCAGATACGCAGTATTTT; cdr3_aa: CASRSTARGADTQYF
d_call: NA; j_call: TRBJ2-7; v_call: TRBV5-1; clone_size: NA; cdr3_nt: TGCGCCAGCAGCTTGGACCCCATTAGGAGCTCCTACGAGCAGTACTTC; cdr3_aa: CASSLDPIRSSYEQYF
d_call: TRBD2; j_call: TRBJ2-1; v_call: TRBV19; clone_size: few; cdr3_nt: TGTGCCAGTATCGCTGGTGGTAGCGGGAGGGATGAGCAGTTCTTC; cdr3_aa: CASIAGGSGRDEQFF
d_call: NA; j_call: TRBJ1-4; v_call: TRBV27; clone_size: NA; cdr3_nt: TGTGCCAGCAGTTTAAAGGGGAGGGGGGAAAAACTGTTTTTT; cdr3_aa: CASSLKGRGEKLFF
d_call: NA; j_call: TRBJ1-4; v_call: TRBV5-1; clone_size: NA; cdr3_nt: TGCGCCAGCAGCTTTGACGGATTGTTTAATGAAAAACTGTTTTTT; cdr3_aa: CASSFDGLFNEKLFF
d_call: NA; j_call: TRBJ2-5; v_call: TRBV29-1; clone_size: NA; cdr3_nt: TGCAGCGTCCACACCCAAGAGACCCAGTACTTC; cdr3_aa: CSVHTQETQYF
d_call: NA; j_call: TRBJ1-2; v_call: TRBV28; clone_size: NA; cdr3_nt: TGTGCCAGCAGATCCGACTACTATGGCTACACCTTC; cdr3_aa: CASRSDYYGYTF
d_call: TRBD2; j_call: TRBJ2-1; v_call: TRBV29-1; clone_size: NA; cdr3_nt: TGCAGCGTTCGCCTAGCGGGAGTGGAGCAGTTCTTC; cdr3_aa: CSVRLAGVEQFF
d_call: TRBD1; j_call: TRBJ1-3; v_call: TRBV5-1; clone_size: NA; cdr3_nt: TGCGCCAGCAGCTTGGAAGTGACAGGGTCTGGAAACACCATATATTTT; cdr3_aa: CASSLEVTGSGNTIYF
d_call: NA; j_call: TRBJ2-3; v_call: TRBV10-3; clone_size: NA; cdr3_nt: TGTGCCATCAGTGAACGAGCAGATACGCAGTATTTT; cdr3_aa: CAISERADTQYF
d_call: NA; j_call: TRBJ2-7; v_call: TRBV7-9; clone_size: NA; cdr3_nt: TGTGCCAGCAGCTTAGAGGGGGGGCGGAGCTACGAGCAGTACTTC; cdr3_aa: CASSLEGGRSYEQYF
d_call: NA; j_call: TRBJ1-4; v_call: TRBV5-8; clone_size: NA; cdr3_nt: TGTGCCAGCAGCTTGTCGAGAGCTTCAACTAATGAAAAACTGTTTTTT; cdr3_aa: CASSLSRASTNEKLFF
d_call: NA; j_call: TRBJ1-1; v_call: TRBV18; clone_size: NA; cdr3_nt: TGTGCCAGCTCACCTTTATCGGACCCGCGGACTGAAGCTTTCTTT; cdr3_aa: CASSPLSDPRTEAFF
d_call: NA; j_call: TRBJ2-7; v_call: TRBV18; clone_size: once; cdr3_nt: TGTGCCAGCTCACCCGGCCAATCCTACGAGCAGTACTTC; cdr3_aa: CASSPGQSYEQYF
d_call: TRBD1; j_call: TRBJ2-1; v_call: TRBV23-1; clone_size: NA; cdr3_nt: TGCGCCAGCAGTCAATGCTCCATCCGGGACAGGGGCTACAATGAGCAGTTCTTC; cdr3_aa: CASSQCSIRDRGYNEQFF
d_call: NA; j_call: TRBJ1-1; v_call: TRBV28; clone_size: few; cdr3_nt: TGTGCCACCTCGGGGGCTTTCTTT; cdr3_aa: CATSGAFF
d_call: TRBD1; j_call: TRBJ1-1; v_call: TRBV10-3; clone_size: NA; cdr3_nt: TGTGCCATCAGGGACAGGGTAGACACTGAAGCTTTCTTT; cdr3_aa: CAIRDRVDTEAFF
d_call: NA; j_call: TRBJ2-6; v_call: TRBV18; clone_size: NA; cdr3_nt: TGTGCCAGCTCACCAATGACAGCCTCCGTGAGCTCTGGGGCCAACGTCCTGACTTTC; cdr3_aa: CASSPMTASVSSGANVLTF
d_call: NA; j_call: TRBJ2-1; v_call: TRBV19; clone_size: NA; cdr3_nt: TGTGCCAGTAGCCTTGAGGGAGTGGAGCAGTTCTTC; cdr3_aa: CASSLEGVEQFF
d_call: NA; j_call: TRBJ1-2; v_call: TRBV6-1; clone_size: NA; cdr3_nt: TGTGCCAGCAGTGAAGTGAGGGTTGGCTACACCTTC; cdr3_aa: CASSEVRVGYTF
d_call: NA; j_call: TRBJ2-6; v_call: TRBV7-8; clone_size: few; cdr3_nt: TGTGCCAGCAGCCCCTGGTCTGGGGCCAACGTCCTGACTTTC; cdr3_aa: CASSPWSGANVLTF
d_call: TRBD1; j_call: TRBJ1-6; v_call: TRBV28; clone_size: few; cdr3_nt: TGTGCCAGCAGTCCACCGACAGGGAGCTCCTATAATTCACCCCTCCACTTT; cdr3_aa: CASSPPTGSSYNSPLHF
d_call: NA; j_call: TRBJ1-1; v_call: TRBV11-1; clone_size: few; cdr3_nt: TGTGCCAGCAGCTTGGGGGGAAATCAAGTCGCTTTCTTT; cdr3_aa: CASSLGGNQVAFF
d_call: TRBD2; j_call: TRBJ2-3; v_call: TRBV7-9; clone_size: NA; cdr3_nt: TGTGCCAGCAAAGTAGGGACTAGCGGAACAGATACGCAGTATTTT; cdr3_aa: CASKVGTSGTDTQYF
d_call: NA; j_call: TRBJ2-7; v_call: TRBV30; clone_size: NA; cdr3_nt: TGTGCCTGGAGAATGGGTCCTCTGAACGAGCAGTACTTC; cdr3_aa: CAWRMGPLNEQYF
d_call: NA; j_call: TRBJ1-2; v_call: TRBV30; clone_size: few; cdr3_nt: TGTGCCTGGAGTCAGCAGGCAGACTATGGCTACACCTTC; cdr3_aa: CAWSQQADYGYTF
d_call: NA; j_call: TRBJ1-4; v_call: TRBV28; clone_size: NA; cdr3_nt: TGTGCCAGCAGTTTATTGGGTGAAAAACTGTTTTTT; cdr3_aa: CASSLLGEKLFF
d_call: TRBD1; j_call: TRBJ1-5; v_call: TRBV28; clone_size: NA; cdr3_nt: TGTGCCAGCAGTTTAGACAGGGTAGATCAGCCCCAGCATTTT; cdr3_aa: CASSLDRVDQPQHF
d_call: NA; j_call: TRBJ1-4; v_call: TRBV28; clone_size: once; cdr3_nt: TGTGCCGGCGGGGTAGGGTCGACGGATGAAAAACTGTTTTTT; cdr3_aa: CAGGVGSTDEKLFF
d_call: NA; j_call: TRBJ1-5; v_call: TRBV7-9; clone_size: NA; cdr3_nt: TGTGCCAGCAGCTTAGTGCAGGGATATAGCAATCAGCCCCAGCATTTT; cdr3_aa: CASSLVQGYSNQPQHF
d_call: NA; j_call: TRBJ1-1; v_call: TRBV29-1; clone_size: NA; cdr3_nt: TGCAGCGTTGAACGGCAACCCGAACCGATTTTCTTT; cdr3_aa: CSVERQPEPIFF
d_call: NA; j_call: TRBJ1-2; v_call: TRBV9; clone_size: NA; cdr3_nt: TGTGCCAGCAGCGTACCGGGGGTGGGCGGCTACACCTTC; cdr3_aa: CASSVPGVGGYTF
d_call: NA; j_call: TRBJ2-1; v_call: TRBV7-9; clone_size: NA; cdr3_nt: TGTGCCAGCAGCTTAGCTCAGGGGACCGATGAGCAGTTCTTC; cdr3_aa: CASSLAQGTDEQFF
d_call: NA; j_call: TRBJ1-2; v_call: TRBV28; clone_size: few; cdr3_nt: TGTGCCAGCAGTGAGCAGGTACTCTATGGCTACACCTTC; cdr3_aa: CASSEQVLYGYTF
d_call: TRBD1; j_call: TRBJ1-2; v_call: TRBV5-4; clone_size: NA; cdr3_nt: TGTGCCAGCAGCCCTGGAGGGACAGGGGTTAGGTATGGCTACACCTTC; cdr3_aa: CASSPGGTGVRYGYTF
d_call: TRBD2; j_call: TRBJ2-3; v_call: TRBV29-1; clone_size: NA; cdr3_nt: TGCAGCGTTGGGGCCGGGACTAGCGGGAGGGATACGCAGTATTTT; cdr3_aa: CSVGAGTSGRDTQYF
d_call: NA; j_call: TRBJ2-3; v_call: TRBV5-4; clone_size: NA; cdr3_nt: TGTGCCAGCAGCTTGCAGCGGACAGATACGCAGTATTTT; cdr3_aa: CASSLQRTDTQYF
d_call: NA; j_call: TRBJ1-6; v_call: TRBV19; clone_size: NA; cdr3_nt: TGTGCCAGTAGCACAGGGAATAATTCACCCCTCCACTTT; cdr3_aa: CASSTGNNSPLHF
d_call: NA; j_call: TRBJ2-5; v_call: TRBV30; clone_size: NA; cdr3_nt: TGTGCCTGGAGGATCGGAGAGACCCAGTACTTC; cdr3_aa: CAWRIGETQYF
d_call: TRBD1; j_call: TRBJ2-4; v_call: TRBV6-5; clone_size: NA; cdr3_nt: TGTGCCAGCAGACCCGGGACAGGGAAAAACATTCAGTACTTC; cdr3_aa: CASRPGTGKNIQYF
d_call: NA; j_call: TRBJ2-5; v_call: TRBV18; clone_size: NA; cdr3_nt: TGTGCCAGCTCACCAGGGAACAAAGAGACCCAGTACTTC; cdr3_aa: CASSPGNKETQYF
d_call: NA; j_call: TRBJ2-5; v_call: TRBV12-5; clone_size: NA; cdr3_nt: TGTGCTAGTGGCCTCCAAGGGGCAAACGGGGAGACCCAGTACTTC; cdr3_aa: CASGLQGANGETQYF
d_call: NA; j_call: TRBJ1-3; v_call: TRBV28; clone_size: NA; cdr3_nt: TGTGCCAGCAGGGCACGCGCTGGAAACACCATATATTTT; cdr3_aa: CASRARAGNTIYF
d_call: NA; j_call: TRBJ2-1; v_call: TRBV7-2; clone_size: NA; cdr3_nt: TGTGCCAGCAGCTTAGTCGGGTCGGCAGGGGCATACAATGAGCAGTTCTTC; cdr3_aa: CASSLVGSAGAYNEQFF
d_call: NA; j_call: TRBJ1-1; v_call: TRBV28; clone_size: NA; cdr3_nt: TGTGCCAGCAGTTCACCCGGGGGGGGAGGGAACACTGAAGCTTTCTTT; cdr3_aa: CASSSPGGGGNTEAFF
d_call: TRBD2; j_call: TRBJ2-1; v_call: TRBV7-2; clone_size: NA; cdr3_nt: TGTGCCAGCAGCTCATACTCGGGGGGTTTCAATGAGCAGTTCTTC; cdr3_aa: CASSSYSGGFNEQFF
d_call: TRBD2; j_call: TRBJ2-1; v_call: TRBV28; clone_size: once; cdr3_nt: TGTGCCAGCAGCCCTTCTAGCGGGAGAATGTACAATGAGCAGTTCTTC; cdr3_aa: CASSPSSGRMYNEQFF
d_call: TRBD1; j_call: TRBJ2-3; v_call: TRBV7-2; clone_size: NA; cdr3_nt: TGTGCCAGCAGCCTAAACGGACAGGGGAACACAGATACGCAGTATTTT; cdr3_aa: CASSLNGQGNTDTQYF
d_call: NA; j_call: TRBJ2-5; v_call: TRBV5-6; clone_size: NA; cdr3_nt: TGTGCCAGCATAGGTTCGCGTGTACAGACCCAGTACTTC; cdr3_aa: CASIGSRVQTQYF
d_call: TRBD1; j_call: TRBJ2-3; v_call: TRBV25-1; clone_size: NA; cdr3_nt: TGTGCCAGCAGTGGCTGGACAGGGGTCCCAGATACGCAGTATTTT; cdr3_aa: CASSGWTGVPDTQYF